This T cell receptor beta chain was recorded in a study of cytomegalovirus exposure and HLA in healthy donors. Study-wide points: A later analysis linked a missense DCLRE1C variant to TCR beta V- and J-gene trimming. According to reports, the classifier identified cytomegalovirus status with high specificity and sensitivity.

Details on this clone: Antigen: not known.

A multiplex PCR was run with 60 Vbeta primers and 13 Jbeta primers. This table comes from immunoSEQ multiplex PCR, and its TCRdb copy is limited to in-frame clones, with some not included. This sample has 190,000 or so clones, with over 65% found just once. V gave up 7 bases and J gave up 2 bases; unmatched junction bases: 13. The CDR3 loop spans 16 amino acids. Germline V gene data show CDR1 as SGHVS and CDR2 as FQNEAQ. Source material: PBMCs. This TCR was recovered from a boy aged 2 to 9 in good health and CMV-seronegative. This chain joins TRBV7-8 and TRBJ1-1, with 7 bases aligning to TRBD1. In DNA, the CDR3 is TGTGCCAGCACCCCGAATGCCGGGACAGTTAACACTGAAGCTTTCTTT. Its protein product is CASTPNAGTVNTEAFF.